This T cell receptor beta chain came from a study of a mutant IDH1 vaccine in newly diagnosed glioma. Across the study: Treated patients had a mean age of approximately 40 years and an approximately 62% male, about 38% female split.

The time point: baseline, week 1 (first vaccination visit). Treatment in this sample: pre-vaccination baseline after standard-of-care therapy. Donors had new IDH1-mutant astrocytomas of WHO grade 3 or 4 (ATRX-lost). V lost 4 bases to trimming and J lost 5 bases, with 5 bases between them. The CDR3 runs to 11 residues. CDR1 LGHNA and CDR2 YNFKEQ come from the germline V gene. The protocol was immunoSEQ multiplex PCR, while the TCRdb copy is restricted to in-frame clones and leaves out a portion. The sample lists approximately 70,000 clones, around 85% occurring once. This sample comprised PBMCs, obtained from a glioma patient treated with radiotherapy, temozolomide or both. This TCR was recovered from a man aged 25 to 45 with glioma. This sequence joins TRBV4-2 and TRBJ2-5; D uncertain. The CDR3 loop is CASSRRETQYF. CDR3 DNA sequence: TGTGCCAGCAGCCGACGGGAGACCCAGTACTTC.